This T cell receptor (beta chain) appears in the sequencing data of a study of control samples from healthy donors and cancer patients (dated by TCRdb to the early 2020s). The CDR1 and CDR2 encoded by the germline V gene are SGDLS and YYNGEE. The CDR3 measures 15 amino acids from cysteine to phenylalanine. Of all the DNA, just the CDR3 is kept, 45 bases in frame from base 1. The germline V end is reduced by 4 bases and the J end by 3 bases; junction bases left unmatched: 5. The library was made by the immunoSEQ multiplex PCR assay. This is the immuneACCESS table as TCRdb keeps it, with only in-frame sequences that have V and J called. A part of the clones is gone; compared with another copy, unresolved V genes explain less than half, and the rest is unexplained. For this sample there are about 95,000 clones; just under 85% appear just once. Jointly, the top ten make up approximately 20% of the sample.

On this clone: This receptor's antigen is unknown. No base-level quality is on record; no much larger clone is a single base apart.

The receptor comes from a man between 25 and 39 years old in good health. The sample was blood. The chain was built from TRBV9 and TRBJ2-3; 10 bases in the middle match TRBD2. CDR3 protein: CASSPVAGGTDTQYF. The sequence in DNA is TGTGCCAGCAGCCCAGTAGCGGGGGGTACAGATACGCAGTATTTT.